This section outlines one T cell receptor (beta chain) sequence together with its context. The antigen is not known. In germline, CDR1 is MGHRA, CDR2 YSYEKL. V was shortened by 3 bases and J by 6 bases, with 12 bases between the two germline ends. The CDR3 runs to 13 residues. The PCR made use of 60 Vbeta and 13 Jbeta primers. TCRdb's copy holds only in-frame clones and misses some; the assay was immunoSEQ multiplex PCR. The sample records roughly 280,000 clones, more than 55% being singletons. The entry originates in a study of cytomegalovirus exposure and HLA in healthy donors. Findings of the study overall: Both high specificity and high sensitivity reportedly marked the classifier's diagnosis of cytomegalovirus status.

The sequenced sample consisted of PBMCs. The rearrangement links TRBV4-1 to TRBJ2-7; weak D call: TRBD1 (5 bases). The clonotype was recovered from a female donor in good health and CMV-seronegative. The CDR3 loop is CASSHPGAGEQYF. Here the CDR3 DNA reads TGCGCCAGCAGCCATCCTGGGGCCGGCGAGCAGTACTTC.